A single T cell receptor beta chain is shown here with its context. The antigen is undetermined. This specimen belongs to a study of radiation and T cells in renal cell carcinoma. At the level of the study: Nephrectomy followed 15 Gy stereotactic body radiation by 4 weeks. Overall study results and limits: Top tumor clonotypes rose in blood 2 weeks post-radiation, then contracted.

Sequenced by immunoSEQ multiplex PCR; TCRdb stores in-frame clones only, minus some. Of roughly 120,000 clones listed, over 75% are singletons. Time point: blood 2 weeks post-SBRT. The treatment denotes: 15 Gy SBRT to primary tumor, nephrectomy 4 weeks later. The patient's renal cell carcinoma had clear cell pathology. The sequenced sample was blood, obtained from a patient whose treatment included radiotherapy and nephrectomy. This receptor was identified in a woman aged 60 to 75 with renal cell carcinoma.

The CDR3 protein is CASSLESDGYGYTF. For the CDR3, the DNA is TGTGCCAGCAGCTTAGAGTCGGACGGATATGGCTACACCTTC. The chain has TRBV11-1 and TRBJ1-2; D not resolved. V lost 1 base and J lost 5, with 11 bases in between. This CDR3 contains 14 residues. CDR1 is SGHAT, CDR2 FQDESV, per germline (reference sequence).